This is a list of T cell receptor beta chains from one sample in a study of response to subunit inactivated influenza vaccine. MiXCR, run by TCRdb on the RT-PCR reads, gives a single entry per CDR3 protein. The sample has around 540,000 distinct CDR3 sequences; about 12% are singletons. Specimen: PBMCs from blood, collected on the day of vaccination. The receptor set was obtained from a man aged 50-60 years who received an inactivated influenza vaccine. CDR3s include the opening cysteine and the closing phenylalanine or tryptophan. D genes are given only for firm matches. Where a row states a size, it is once, few, many or the class of an expanded clone; other rows omit it.

j_call v_call clone_size d_call cdr3_aa cdr3_nt
TRBJ2-2 TRBV20-1 - TRBD1 CSAAGTGTGELFF TGCAGTGCGGCCGGGACAGGGACCGGGGAGCTGTTTTTT
TRBJ1-5 TRBV18 few - CASSPNSPGAGNQPQHF TGTGCCAGCTCACCAAATTCCCCGGGGGCGGGCAATCAGCCCCAGCATTTT
TRBJ2-2 TRBV5-1 few - CASSLSLKSGELFF TGCGCCAGCAGCTTAAGCCTAAAATCCGGGGAGCTGTTTTTT
TRBJ1-1 TRBV28 - - CASSLPRNTEAFF TGTGCCAGCAGTTTACCAAGGAACACTGAAGCTTTCTTT
TRBJ1-1 TRBV27 many TRBD1 CASWDRAMNTEAFF TGTGCCAGCTGGGACAGGGCCATGAACACTGAAGCTTTCTTT
TRBJ2-4 TRBV15 few - CATSRDWVKTDIQYF TGTGCCACCAGCAGAGATTGGGTAAAGACGGACATTCAGTACTTC
TRBJ1-2 TRBV5-6 - - CASSMDSQSYGYTF TGTGCCAGCAGCATGGACAGTCAGAGCTATGGCTACACCTTC
TRBJ2-3 TRBV11-1 - TRBD2 CASSYGLETKTSGSSDTQYF TGTGCCAGCAGCTACGGACTGGAGACAAAGACTAGCGGGAGTTCAGATACGCAGTATTTT
TRBJ2-3 TRBV15 - - CATSRDGPGFLDTQYF TGTGCCACCAGCAGAGATGGCCCAGGGTTTCTGGATACGCAGTATTTT
TRBJ2-7 TRBV20-1 - - CSASGASGSSYEQYF TGCAGTGCTAGTGGGGCCTCGGGAAGCTCCTACGAGCAGTACTTC
TRBJ2-3 TRBV7-9 few TRBD1 CASSLHRGASTDTQYF TGTGCCAGCAGCTTACACAGGGGCGCTAGCACAGATACGCAGTATTTT
TRBJ2-7 TRBV7-2 - TRBD1 CASSPDRGRVYEQYF TGTGCCAGCAGCCCTGACAGGGGGCGCGTCTACGAGCAGTACTTC
TRBJ2-5 TRBV7-8 few TRBD1 CASSMGQGARETQYF TGTGCCAGCTCTATGGGACAGGGGGCGCGGGAGACCCAGTACTTC
TRBJ2-3 TRBV24-1 - - CATSDHQGPSTDTQYF TGTGCCACCAGTGATCACCAGGGCCCGAGCACAGATACGCAGTATTTT
TRBJ2-5 TRBV7-9 - TRBD2 CASSSGTSAQETQYF TGTGCCAGCAGTTCCGGGACTAGCGCCCAAGAGACCCAGTACTTC
TRBJ2-5 TRBV18 - - CASSPAGRWDYQETQYF TGTGCCAGCTCACCGGCCGGCCGGTGGGATTACCAAGAGACCCAGTACTTC
TRBJ2-1 TRBV6-5 - - CASSYSPGGGAKQFF TGTGCCAGCAGTTACTCACCTGGGGGGGGCGCAAAGCAGTTCTTC
TRBJ2-5 TRBV10-3 few - CAIRFQETQYF TGTGCCATCCGTTTCCAAGAGACCCAGTACTTC
TRBJ2-7 TRBV6-5 - TRBD1 CASSETGYEQYF TGTGCCAGCAGTGAGACAGGGTACGAGCAGTACTTC
TRBJ2-7 TRBV4-3 - - CASSQDHRSYEQYF TGCGCCAGCAGCCAAGATCATCGATCTTACGAGCAGTACTTC
TRBJ2-3 TRBV20-1 few - CSARVVGNTDTQYF TGCAGTGCTAGGGTCGTTGGCAACACAGATACGCAGTATTTT
TRBJ1-1 TRBV3-1 - - CASSQGSGRKAFF TGTGCCAGCAGCCAAGGGTCCGGGAGGAAAGCTTTCTTT
TRBJ1-5 TRBV5-1 once TRBD1 CASSAAGGSNQPQHF TGCGCCAGCAGCGCCGCAGGGGGCTCCAATCAGCCCCAGCATTTT
TRBJ1-4 TRBV11-2 few - CASSLGRNEKLFF TGTGCCAGCAGCTTAGGGCGGAATGAAAAACTGTTTTTT
TRBJ2-7 TRBV28 many TRBD2 CASSISTSGDSYEQYF TGTGCCAGCAGTATCTCGACTAGCGGGGACTCCTACGAGCAGTACTTC
TRBJ1-6 TRBV3-1 many - CASSPPGRDNSPLHF TGTGCCAGCAGCCCCCCGGGGAGGGATAATTCACCCCTCCACTTT